The clone carrying this T cell receptor beta chain came up once. Germline CDR1 is SGDLS and CDR2 is YYNGEE. This CDR3 is 12 amino acids long. V was clipped by 3 bases and J by 6 bases, with 4 bases between them. The sample originates from a study of blood T cell repertoires in COVID-19. Study overall: Both acute and convalescent COVID-19 samples were obtained from the United States, Italy and Spain. T cells, B-cell-depleted T cells, or PBMCs provided the cDNA or gDNA that served as material.

Authors' data handling: Amplified reference gene primers provided the basis for estimating nucleated cell counts. Sequenced by immunoSEQ multiplex PCR; TCRdb stores in-frame clones only, minus some. That table is the source of V, J and clone size, and D and trimming were worked out from the DNA. The table records 280,000 or so clones, roughly 89% of them present only once. Participants, about 18 to 90 years old, spanned around 26 US areas. This TCR was sampled from a woman aged 45-65 years who had been exposed to COVID-19. Sequenced sample: PBMCs or T cells enriched from blood (not recorded which). The chain couples TRBV9 to TRBJ1-6, with unresolved D. The DNA for the CDR3 is TGTGCCAGCAGCGATATTAATTCACCCCTCCACTTT. Translated: CASSDINSPLHF.